This TCR beta chain appears in the sequencing data of a study of blood T cell repertoires in COVID-19. Background on the study: Whether acute or convalescent, the COVID-19 samples came from the United States, Italy and Spain. The analysed material was cDNA or gDNA that came from T cells, B-cell-depleted T cells, or PBMCs.

The CDR3 runs 12 residues. V was pared by 4 bases and J by 0 bases, with 3 bases between. In the authors' methods: Estimates of nucleated cell counts were drawn from the amplification of reference gene primers. The protocol was immunoSEQ multiplex PCR, while the TCRdb copy is restricted to in-frame clones and leaves out a portion. The V and J calls and clone size are taken from that table; D and trimming were inferred from the DNA. In the table there are around 220,000 clones, roughly 90% of which are singletons. This chain joins TRBV12-3 or TRBV12-4 and TRBJ1-1, with D unresolved. Sequencing used peripheral blood. This receptor was obtained from a man in his forties or fifties with active or convalescent COVID-19. The CDR3 bases are TGTGCCAGCAGTTACTTGAACACTGAAGCTTTCTTT. As protein: CASSYLNTEAFF.